A selection of T cell receptor beta chains follows, all from one sample in a study of cytomegalovirus exposure and HLA in healthy donors. Produced via immunoSEQ multiplex PCR; TCRdb's table is partial and in-frame only. The sample consists of about 250,000 clones, about four fifths of them appearing once. The source material was PBMCs. The origin of the receptors is a girl aged 2 to 9 in good health and CMV-seronegative. The CDR3 runs from the conserved cysteine through the conserved F or W. Each record gives: clone size, D gene, V gene, J gene, CDR3 DNA, CDR3 protein. D genes are given only for firm matches. The size of a clone is reported for some rows only, either as once, few or many, or as a class for expanded clones.

>few|-|TRBV7-9|TRBJ2-7
TGTGCCAGCAGCTTAGTGACACGGGGCGGGAAAGGGGAGCAGTACTTC
CASSLVTRGGKGEQYF
>-|-|TRBV15|TRBJ1-4
TGTGCCACCAGCGACAGCACAACTAATGAAAAACTGTTTTTT
CATSDSTTNEKLFF
>once|-|TRBV19|TRBJ2-7
TGTGCCAGTAGTGACCTGCAGGGAAGATCCTACGAGCAGTACTTC
CASSDLQGRSYEQYF
>-|TRBD2|TRBV6-1|TRBJ2-7
TGTGCCAGCAGTGCGAATTTGGGCGGGAGGGCCGCGATGACCCCCTACGAGCAGTACTTC
CASSANLGGRAAMTPYEQYF
>-|TRBD2|TRBV10-3|TRBJ2-1
TGTGCCATCAGTGAGCTATTTATAGCGGGGGGGCCGTTTGAGCAGTTCTTC
CAISELFIAGGPFEQFF
>-|TRBD1|TRBV5-4|TRBJ2-1
TGTGCCAGCAGCCTGACCAGGGGGAGCTCCTACAATGAGCAGTTCTTC
CASSLTRGSSYNEQFF
>-|TRBD2|TRBV27|TRBJ2-1
TGTGCCAGCAGGGGGATGGGGGGCGGGGGGGTGGCGATCTTC
CASRGMGGGGVAIF
>few|-|TRBV6-5|TRBJ1-5
TGTGCCAGCCAAGGGGATAGCAATCAGCCCCAGCATTTT
CASQGDSNQPQHF
>-|-|TRBV7-9|TRBJ2-5
TGTGCCAGCAGCTTAGCTCTCGGGGAGACCCAGTACTTC
CASSLALGETQYF
>once|-|TRBV29-1|TRBJ2-7
TGCAGCGTTGAGCAGGCCTACGAGCAGTACTTC
CSVEQAYEQYF